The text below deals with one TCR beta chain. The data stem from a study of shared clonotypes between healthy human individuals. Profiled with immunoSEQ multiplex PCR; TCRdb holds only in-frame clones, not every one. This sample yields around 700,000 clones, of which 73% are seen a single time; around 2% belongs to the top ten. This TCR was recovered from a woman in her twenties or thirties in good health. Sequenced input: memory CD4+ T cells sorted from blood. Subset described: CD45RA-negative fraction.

This CDR3 is CASSLGWGNEQFF. The CDR3 DNA reads as TGTGCCAGCAGCTTAGGTTGGGGCAATGAGCAGTTCTTC. The rearrangement uses TRBV7-3 and TRBJ2-1; no reliable D call. Trimming left V 2 bases short and J 6 bases short, with 8 bases between. CDR1 and CDR2 from the germline V gene are SGHTA and FQGTGA. The CDR3 loop spans 13 amino acids.